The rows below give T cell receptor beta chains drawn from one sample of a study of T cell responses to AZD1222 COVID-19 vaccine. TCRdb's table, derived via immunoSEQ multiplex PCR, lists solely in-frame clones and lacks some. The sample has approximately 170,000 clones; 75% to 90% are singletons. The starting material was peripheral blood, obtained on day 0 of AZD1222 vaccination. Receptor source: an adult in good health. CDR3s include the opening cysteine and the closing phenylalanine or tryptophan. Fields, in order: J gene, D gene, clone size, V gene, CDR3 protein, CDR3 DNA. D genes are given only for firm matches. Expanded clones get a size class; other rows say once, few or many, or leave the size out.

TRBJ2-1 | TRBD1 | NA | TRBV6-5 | CASTRDRSYNEQFF | TGTGCCAGCACAAGGGACAGGTCCTACAATGAGCAGTTCTTC
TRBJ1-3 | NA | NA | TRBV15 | CATSRVLLTKNSGNTIYF | TGTGCCACCAGCAGAGTCCTCCTGACAAAAAACTCTGGAAACACCATATATTTT
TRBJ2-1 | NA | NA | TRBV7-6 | CASSPSTSSYNEQFF | TGTGCCAGCAGCCCCTCCACGAGCTCCTACAATGAGCAGTTCTTC
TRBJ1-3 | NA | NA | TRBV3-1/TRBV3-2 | CASSQDSGGMGSGNTIYF | TGTGCCAGCAGCCAAGATTCTGGAGGCATGGGATCTGGAAACACCATATATTTT
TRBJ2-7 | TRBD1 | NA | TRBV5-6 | CASSTGTAEQYF | TGTGCCAGCAGCACGGGGACAGCCGAGCAGTACTTC
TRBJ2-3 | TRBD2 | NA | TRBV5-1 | CASSFGLAEDTDTQYF | TGCGCCAGCAGCTTCGGGCTAGCGGAAGACACAGATACGCAGTATTTT
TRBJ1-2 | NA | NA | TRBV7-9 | CAYLRGTYGYTF | TGTGCCTATTTGAGGGGAACCTATGGCTACACCTTC
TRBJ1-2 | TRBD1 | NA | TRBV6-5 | CASRGGPGTGEGYTF | TGTGCCAGCAGGGGAGGACCCGGGACAGGGGAGGGCTACACCTTC
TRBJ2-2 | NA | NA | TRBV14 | CASSQVSLGELFF | TGTGCCAGCAGCCAAGTTAGCCTCGGGGAGCTGTTTTTT
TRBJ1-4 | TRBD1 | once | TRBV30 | CAWRDTTGSHEKLFF | TGTGCCTGGAGAGACACGACAGGGAGTCATGAAAAACTGTTTTTT
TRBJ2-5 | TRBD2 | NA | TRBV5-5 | CASSSPSGGETQYF | TGTGCCAGCAGCTCCCCGTCGGGGGGGGAGACCCAGTACTTC
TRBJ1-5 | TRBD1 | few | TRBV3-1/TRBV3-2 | CASSRSAGGQPQHF | TGTGCCAGCAGCCGTAGTGCAGGGGGACAGCCCCAGCATTTT
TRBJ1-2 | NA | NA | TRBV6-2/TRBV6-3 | CASSGPRVTNYGYTF | TGTGCCAGCAGTGGCCCCCGGGTGACTAACTATGGCTACACCTTC
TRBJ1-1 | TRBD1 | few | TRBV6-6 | CASSTGDRVIGTEAFF | TGTGCCAGCAGTACTGGGGACAGGGTAATTGGGACTGAAGCTTTCTTT
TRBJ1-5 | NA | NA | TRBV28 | CASVRGNQPQHF | TGTGCCAGCGTGCGCGGCAATCAGCCCCAGCATTTT
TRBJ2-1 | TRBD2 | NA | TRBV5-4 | CASSGGGDNEQFF | TGTGCCAGCAGCGGGGGGGGAGACAATGAGCAGTTCTTC
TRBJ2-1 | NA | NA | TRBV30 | CAWAPGVEQFF | TGTGCCTGGGCGCCAGGGGTTGAGCAGTTCTTC
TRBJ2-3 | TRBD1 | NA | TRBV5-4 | CASSLDRGRPSTDTQYF | TGTGCCAGCAGCCTGGACAGGGGGCGACCGAGCACAGATACGCAGTATTTT
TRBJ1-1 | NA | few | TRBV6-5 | CASKPTANTEAFF | TGTGCCAGCAAACCTACAGCGAACACTGAAGCTTTCTTT
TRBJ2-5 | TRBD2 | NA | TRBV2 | CASSVVSGLAEGGETQYF | TGTGCCAGCAGTGTTGTATCGGGACTAGCGGAAGGAGGGGAGACCCAGTACTTC
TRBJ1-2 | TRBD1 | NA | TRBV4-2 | CASSQVMSGGGGYTF | TGTGCCAGCAGCCAAGTAATGTCAGGGGGTGGCGGCTACACCTTC
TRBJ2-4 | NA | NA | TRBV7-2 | CASSLVTRGVAKNIQYF | TGTGCCAGCAGCTTAGTGACGAGGGGCGTAGCCAAAAACATTCAGTACTTC
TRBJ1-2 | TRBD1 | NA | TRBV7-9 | CASSSLTGVDYGYTF | TGTGCCAGCAGCTCGCTTACAGGGGTTGACTATGGCTACACCTTC
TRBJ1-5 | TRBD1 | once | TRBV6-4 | CASSNRSTGGVYSNQPQHF | TGTGCCAGCAGTAATAGATCGACAGGGGGCGTTTATAGCAATCAGCCCCAGCATTTT
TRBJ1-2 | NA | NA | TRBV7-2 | CASSLDGNYGYTF | TGTGCCAGCAGCTTAGACGGCAACTATGGCTACACCTTC
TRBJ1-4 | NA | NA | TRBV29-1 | CSVATGSANEKLFF | TGCAGCGTAGCTACAGGTTCAGCTAATGAAAAACTGTTTTTT
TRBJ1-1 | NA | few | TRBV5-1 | CASSLDGGMNTEAFF | TGCGCCAGCAGCCTGGACGGAGGAATGAACACTGAAGCTTTCTTT
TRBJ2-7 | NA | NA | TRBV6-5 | CASSYSVPYEQYF | TGTGCCAGCAGTTACTCTGTCCCCTACGAGCAGTACTTC
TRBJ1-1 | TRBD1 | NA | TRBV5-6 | CASSWDRANTEAFF | TGTGCCAGCAGCTGGGACAGGGCGAACACTGAAGCTTTCTTT
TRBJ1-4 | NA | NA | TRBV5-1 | CASSGTTATNEKLFF | TGCGCCAGCAGCGGTACAACTGCAACTAATGAAAAACTGTTTTTT
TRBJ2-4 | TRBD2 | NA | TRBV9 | CASSVGGGAKNIQYF | TGTGCCAGCAGCGTAGGCGGGGGAGCCAAAAACATTCAGTACTTC
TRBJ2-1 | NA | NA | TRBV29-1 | CSVTGPSSYNEQFF | TGCAGCGTCACTGGACCCAGCTCCTACAATGAGCAGTTCTTC
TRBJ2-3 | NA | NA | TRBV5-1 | CASSLSTDTQYF | TGCGCCAGCAGCCTCAGCACAGATACGCAGTATTTT
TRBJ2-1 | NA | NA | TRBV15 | CATRQGSNEQFF | TGTGCCACCAGACAGGGCAGCAATGAGCAGTTCTTC
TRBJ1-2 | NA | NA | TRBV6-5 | CASSYSWTDGYTF | TGTGCCAGCAGTTACTCATGGACAGATGGCTACACCTTC
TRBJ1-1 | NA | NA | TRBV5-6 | CASSLILGGTEAFF | TGTGCCAGCAGCTTGATTTTAGGGGGTACTGAAGCTTTCTTT
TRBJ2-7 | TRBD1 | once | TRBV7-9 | CASSLLGTARSYEQYF | TGTGCCAGCAGCTTACTTGGGACAGCAAGGTCCTACGAGCAGTACTTC
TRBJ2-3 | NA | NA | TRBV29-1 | CSVEFLVTSDTQYF | TGCAGCGTTGAGTTTTTGGTGACTTCGGATACGCAGTATTTT
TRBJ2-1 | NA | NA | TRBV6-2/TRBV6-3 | CASSYYPGTVLEQFF | TGTGCCAGCAGTTACTACCCTGGAACAGTCCTTGAGCAGTTCTTC
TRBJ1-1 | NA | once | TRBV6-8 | CASIRSVNTEAFF | TGTGCCAGCATCAGGAGTGTGAACACTGAAGCTTTCTTT
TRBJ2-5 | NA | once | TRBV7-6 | CASSLAWPETQYF | TGTGCCAGCAGCTTAGCGTGGCCCGAGACCCAGTACTTC
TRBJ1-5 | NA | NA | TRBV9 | CASSVGGVGNQPQHF | TGTGCCAGCAGCGTAGGAGGGGTCGGCAATCAGCCCCAGCATTTT
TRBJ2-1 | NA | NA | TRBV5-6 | CASSSRRTTFF | TGTGCCAGCAGCTCCCGACGGACGACGTTCTTC
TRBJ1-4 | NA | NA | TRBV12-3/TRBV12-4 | CASSLGAAEKLFF | TGTGCCAGCAGTTTAGGGGCAGCTGAAAAACTGTTTTTT
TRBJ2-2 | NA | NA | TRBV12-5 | CASGLVFGSGANTGELFF | TGTGCTAGTGGTTTGGTATTCGGGTCGGGGGCGAACACCGGGGAGCTGTTTTTT
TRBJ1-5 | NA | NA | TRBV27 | CASRRTENLPQHF | TGTGCCAGCAGAAGGACAGAGAATCTTCCCCAGCATTTT
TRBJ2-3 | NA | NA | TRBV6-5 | CASSGWRSTRVYF | TGTGCCAGCAGCGGGTGGAGGAGCACGAGGGTATATTTT
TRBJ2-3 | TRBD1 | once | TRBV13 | CASSHRDRDRTDTQYF | TGTGCCAGCAGCCACAGGGACCGGGACAGAACAGATACGCAGTATTTT
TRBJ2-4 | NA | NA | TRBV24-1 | CATSDSVSIQYF | TGTGCCACCAGTGATTCAGTATCCATTCAGTACTTC
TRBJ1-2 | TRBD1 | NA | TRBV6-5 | CASSQLLTGGYGYTF | TGTGCCAGCAGCCAACTCCTGACAGGGGGCTATGGCTACACCTTC
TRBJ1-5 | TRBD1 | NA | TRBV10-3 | CAISGDSRVNQPQHF | TGTGCCATCAGTGGGGACAGTAGGGTCAATCAGCCCCAGCATTTT
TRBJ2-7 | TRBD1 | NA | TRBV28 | CASKGTGAYEQYF | TGTGCCAGCAAAGGGACAGGGGCATACGAGCAGTACTTC
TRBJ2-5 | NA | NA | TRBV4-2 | CASSQDRGGLGTQYF | TGTGCCAGCAGCCAAGATCGGGGAGGTCTCGGGACCCAGTACTTC
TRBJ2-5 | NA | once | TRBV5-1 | CASSPRPFGGETQYF | TGCGCCAGCAGCCCAAGACCGTTTGGGGGGGAGACCCAGTACTTC